The 25 T cell receptor beta chains below all came from one sample that was sequenced in a study of beta chain features in type 1 diabetes. Expressed TCRB transcripts were sequenced, since all the RNA that had been isolated was reverse transcribed. Method: immunoSEQ multiplex PCR; TCRdb's copy keeps in-frame clones and lacks some. The sample has hundreds of thousands of clones, roughly a sixth seen once. The sequenced sample was naive CD4+ T cells from blood. Source of these receptors: a woman between 18 and 30 years old in good health.

In its sample, this clone was seen a few times. The chain employs TRBV15 and TRBJ2-7; D is ambiguous. In germline, CDR1 is LNHNV, CDR2 YYDKDF (reference sequence). V lost 0 bases to trimming and J lost 7 bases, with 16 bases between them. The CDR3 is made up of 15 amino acids. The CDR3, as DNA: TGTGCCACCAGCAGAGATAGAAGGCGGACGGAGGAGCAGTACTTC. Its protein is CATSRDRRRTEEQYF.

The chain links TRBV9 to TRBJ2-5, with D uncertain. The CDR3 runs to 14 residues. Trimming left V 4 bases short and J 0 bases short, with 10 bases between. Germline V gives CDR1 SGDLS, CDR2 YYNGEE. CDR3 residues: CASSPSRNQETQYF. CDR3 nucleotides: TGTGCCAGCAGCCCGTCCCGCAACCAAGAGACCCAGTACTTC.

This clone has a handful of counts. The CDR3 nucleotides read TGTGCCAGCAGTTATCCTCCTAGCGGGGGAACTAATGAGCAGTTCTTC. It is translated as CASSYPPSGGTNEQFF. The chain couples TRBV7-2 to TRBJ2-1, with 10 bases that match TRBD2. With V trimmed by 6 bases and J by 7 bases, 12 bases remained unmatched. The CDR3 runs 16 residues. Germline assignment: CDR1 SGHTA and CDR2 FQGNSA. Full variable domain (outside the CDR3, taken from reference TRBV7-2 and TRBJ2-1): GAGVSQSPSNKVTEKGKDVELRCDPISGHTALYWYRQSLGQGLEFLIYFQGNSAPDKSGLPSDRFSAERTGGSVSTLTIQRTQQEDSAVYLCASSYPPSGGTNEQFFGPGTRLTVL.

This clone was picked up a small number of times. J is TRBJ2-3 and V is TRBV15; 11 bases line up with TRBD2. The CDR3 is 16 residues long. Germline V CDR1 and CDR2: LNHNV, YYDKDF (reference sequence). Trimming at V came to 4 bases and at J to 5 bases, leaving 8 bases not matched to a gene. DNA of the CDR3: TGTGCCACCAGCACCAGACTAGCGGGGACTTTAGATACGCAGTATTTT. Its protein is CATSTRLAGTLDTQYF.

This clone was detected only a few times. This chain uses TRBV19 with TRBJ2-3; 10 bases are a match to TRBD2. CDR1 and CDR2 (germline): LNHDA, SQIVND (reference sequence). Trimming took 7 bases from V and 4 from J; bases not matched to a gene: 11. The CDR3 spans 16 residues. For the CDR3, the DNA is TGTGCCAGTACCCCGCTAGCGGGAGCTTCGTCAGATACGCAGTATTTT. Translation: CASTPLAGASSDTQYF.

Only a few counts were recorded for this clone. The rearrangement links TRBV29-1 to TRBJ1-1; D is undetermined. CDR3 length: 13 residues. Germline V CDR1 and CDR2: SQVTM, ANQGSEA. Trimming took 3 bases from V and 5 from J, leaving 13 bases between them. The CDR3 reads CSVESPYKTEAFF. DNA for the CDR3: TGCAGCGTTGAGTCCCCCTACAAGACTGAAGCTTTCTTT. Full variable domain (outside the CDR3, taken from reference TRBV29-1 and TRBJ1-1): SAVISQKPSRDICQRGTSLTIQCQVDSQVTMMFWYRQQPGQSLTLIATANQGSEATYESGFVIDKFPISRPNLTFSTLTVSNMSPEDSSIYLCSVESPYKTEAFFGQGTRLTVV.

The chain uses TRBV6-6 and TRBJ2-7; possible D gene TRBD1, 5 bases. The CDR3 has 13 amino acids. CDR1 and CDR2 (germline): MNHNY, SVGAGI (reference sequence). V was cut by 2 bases and J by 1 base, with 6 bases left in between. The CDR3 region has the DNA TGTGCCAGCAGTTACCAGGGTTCCTACGAGCAGTACTTC. It translates to CASSYQGSYEQYF.

This clone turned up a few times. The sample carries other DNA sequences with the same CDR3. V gene TRBV9 combines with J gene TRBJ2-7; tentatively, D is TRBD1 or TRBD2 (5 bases each). V lost 0 bases to trimming and J lost 0 bases, with 7 bases between them. This CDR3 has 14 residues. CDR1 and CDR2 from the germline V gene are SGDLS and YYNGEE. The CDR3 reads CASSVGGSSYEQYF. CDR3 DNA: TGTGCCAGCAGCGTAGGGGGGAGCTCCTACGAGCAGTACTTC.

This clone was counted a few times. The CDR3 reads CASSLSPGEQYF. The CDR3 nucleotides read TGTGCCAGCAGTTTATCCCCGGGAGAGCAGTACTTC. The chain joins TRBV28 to TRBJ2-7; perhaps TRBD2 as D (5 bases). The CDR3 covers 12 residues. Germline loops: CDR1 MDHEN, CDR2 SYDVKM. Trimming removed 1 base at V and 7 bases at J, with 8 bases between. Complete variable domain (other parts from reference TRBV28 and TRBJ2-7): DVKVTQSSRYLVKRTGEKVFLECVQDMDHENMFWYRQDPGLGLRLIYFSYDVKMKEKGDIPEGYSVSREKKERFSLILESASTNQTSMYLCASSLSPGEQYFGPGTRLTVT.

This clone has more than one count but fewer than ten. This chain uses TRBV19 with TRBJ1-1; D is undetermined. The CDR3 sequence is 13 residues long. The V gene lost 3 bases and the J gene lost 12 bases, with 17 bases spanning the gap. Germline-derived CDR1 and CDR2 are LNHDA and SQIVND (reference sequence). In DNA, the CDR3 is TGTGCCAGTAGTATGGTGAAGGCAGCGGCGACTTTCTTT. It yields the protein CASSMVKAAATFF. The whole variable domain, remainder taken from reference TRBV19 and TRBJ1-1, is DGGITQSPKYLFRKEGQNVTLSCEQNLNHDAMYWYRQDPGQGLRLIYYSQIVNDFQKGDIAEGYSVSREKKESFPLTVTSAQKNPTAFYLCASSMVKAAATFFGQGTRLTVV.

This clone showed up just a few times. J is TRBJ1-1 and V is TRBV6-5; D gene ambiguous. The CDR3 runs to 13 residues. V gave up 0 bases and J gave up 5 bases, with 7 bases separating them. Germline values: CDR1 MNHEY, CDR2 SVGAGI. CDR3 bases: TGTGCCAGCAGTTACTCGGTTCGGACTGAAGCTTTCTTT. Protein product: CASSYSVRTEAFF.

The chain has TRBV6-5 and TRBJ1-1; D perhaps matches TRBD1 (5 bases). The CDR3 is made up of 15 amino acids. In germline, CDR1 is MNHEY, CDR2 SVGAGI. V shed 1 base and J shed 0 bases, with 9 bases lying between them. CDR3 DNA sequence: TGTGCCAGCAGTTACTACGGGACGGTGAACACTGAAGCTTTCTTT. This codes for CASSYYGTVNTEAFF.

This rearrangement joins TRBV5-4 to TRBJ1-2, with D possibly being TRBD1 (6 bases). This CDR3 is 15 amino acids long. Germline V gives CDR1 SGHNT, CDR2 YYREEE (reference sequence). V lost 2 bases and J 2 bases, leaving 13 bases between the germline ends. The CDR3 region has the DNA TGTGCCAGCAGCTTTGGAGGGGGTCAGAACTATGGCTACACCTTC. It is translated as CASSFGGGQNYGYTF. Variable domain in full (rest from reference TRBV5-4 and TRBJ1-2): ETGVTQSPTHLIKTRGQQVTLRCSSQSGHNTVSWYQQALGQGPQFIFQYYREEENGRGNFPPRFSGLQFPNYSSELNVNALELDDSALYLCASSFGGGQNYGYTFGSGTRLTVV.

This clone showed up just a few times. The chain links TRBV5-4 to TRBJ2-1; TRBD2 agrees at 14 bases. V lost 0 bases to trimming and J lost 10 bases; unmatched junction nucleotides: 12. This CDR3 is 18 amino acids long. CDR1 and CDR2 from the germline V gene are SGHNT and YYREEE (reference sequence). The DNA for the CDR3 is TGTGCCAGCAGCTTGGGCGGTGTCGGGACTAGCGGGAGAGGAGAGCAGTTCTTC. Translation: CASSLGGVGTSGRGEQFF.

The chain combines TRBV5-4 with TRBJ1-4; no clear D. Germline assignment: CDR1 SGHNT and CDR2 YYREEE (reference sequence). Trimming took 2 bases from V and 7 from J, leaving 9 bases between them. The CDR3 consists of 13 residues. In nucleotides, the CDR3 is TGTGCCAGCAGCTTAGGAGGAGGTGAAAAACTGTTTTTT. This sequence encodes CASSLGGGEKLFF.

This sequence joins TRBV28 and TRBJ2-3; D perhaps matches TRBD1 (6 bases). From germline, CDR1 is MDHEN and CDR2 SYDVKM. The CDR3 contains 14 residues. Trimming stripped 4 bases from V and 5 bases from J, with 13 bases between. This chain's CDR3 is CASSSPDSVDTQYF. The CDR3 DNA reads TGTGCCAGCAGTTCGCCGGACAGCGTAGATACGCAGTATTTT.

This clone was counted between two and nine times. The chain recombines TRBV6-4 with TRBJ2-2; D unclear. This CDR3 has 14 amino acids. CDR1 is MRHNA, CDR2 SNTAGT, per germline. The V end lost 6 bases, the J end lost 5 bases, and 13 bases lay between the germline ends. The chain's CDR3 is CASRGSAWTGELFF. The CDR3 DNA reads TGTGCCAGCAGAGGTAGTGCTTGGACCGGGGAGCTGTTTTTT.

The chain joins TRBV4-1 to TRBJ2-7, with 7 bases that match TRBD1. Trimming at V came to 3 bases and at J to 2 bases, leaving 7 bases not matched to a gene. This CDR3 has 15 amino acids. CDR1 and CDR2 from the germline V gene are MGHRA and YSYEKL. The CDR3 DNA follows: TGCGCCAGCAGCCAGGACGACGGGACAGCCTACGAGCAGTACTTC. It codes for CASSQDDGTAYEQYF.

This rearrangement joins TRBV6-6 to TRBJ1-4; 7 bases fit TRBD1. Trimming at V came to 2 bases and at J to 4 bases, leaving 1 base not matched to a gene. Germline CDR1 and CDR2: MNHNY and SVGAGI (reference sequence). This CDR3 region has 14 residues. CDR3 DNA sequence: TGTGCCAGCAGTTACGACAGGGTTAATGAAAAACTGTTTTTT. Translated: CASSYDRVNEKLFF.

This clone was counted between two and nine times. V gene TRBV27 combines with J gene TRBJ2-1; 8 positions agree with TRBD2. The length of the CDR3 is 16 residues. V was pared by 4 bases and J by 1 base, with 6 bases of the junction left unmatched. Germline CDR1 reads MNHEY; CDR2 reads SMNVEV (reference sequence). For the CDR3, the DNA is TGTGCCAGCAGTTCGTTACTAGCGGAATCCTACAATGAGCAGTTCTTC. This translates into CASSSLLAESYNEQFF.

This clone was seen a few times. The genes are TRBV6-1 and TRBJ2-5; D gene unclear. Germline lookup yields CDR1 MNHNS and CDR2 SASEGT. The CDR3 has 13 amino acids. V was trimmed by 3 bases and J by 5 bases, leaving 10 bases between them. The CDR3 protein is CASSEGIWETQYF. The CDR3 DNA reads as TGTGCCAGCAGTGAGGGGATCTGGGAGACCCAGTACTTC.

The chain joins TRBV7-2 to TRBJ2-4; D perhaps matches TRBD1 (5 bases). Trimming stripped 3 bases from V and 8 bases from J, with 11 bases between. Germline V CDR1 and CDR2: SGHTA, FQGNSA. The CDR3 spans 13 residues. Here the CDR3 DNA reads TGTGCCAGCAGCTTGGGCAGGGTTGACATTCAGTACTTC. This encodes CASSLGRVDIQYF. The variable domain in full, completed from reference TRBV7-2 and TRBJ2-4, reads GAGVSQSPSNKVTEKGKDVELRCDPISGHTALYWYRQSLGQGLEFLIYFQGNSAPDKSGLPSDRFSAERTGGSVSTLTIQRTQQEDSAVYLCASSLGRVDIQYFGAGTRLSVL.

This chain connects TRBV2 to TRBJ2-5; 9 nucleotides match TRBD1. The DNA matches TRBJ2-7 better at its end, which makes the J call doubtful. In germline, CDR1 is SNHLY, CDR2 FYNNEI. The CDR3 spans 13 residues. CDR3 loop: CAALDRGIYEQYF. The DNA of the CDR3 is TGTGCCGCACTGGACAGGGGAATCTACGAGCAGTACTTC.

The V and J genes are TRBV7-2 and TRBJ1-2, with a possible D match to TRBD1 (5 bases). The germline V gene has CDR1 SGHTA and CDR2 FQGNSA. The CDR3 length is 13 residues. The V end lost 0 bases, the J end lost 8 bases, and 10 bases lay between the germline ends. CDR3 sequence reads: CASSLAPRGGYTF. In DNA, the CDR3 is TGTGCCAGCAGCTTAGCCCCGCGGGGGGGCTACACCTTC.

A few counts support this clone. The chain employs TRBV23-1 and TRBJ2-1; 12 positions match TRBD2. TRBV23-1 is known as an ORF, though its function is uncertain. The CDR3 covers 19 residues. V was pared by 3 bases and J by 8 bases, with 17 bases of the junction left unmatched. This CDR3 is CASSHPGLAGLGYWDEQFF. The CDR3 DNA follows: TGCGCCAGCAGTCACCCGGGACTAGCGGGCCTGGGATATTGGGATGAGCAGTTCTTC.